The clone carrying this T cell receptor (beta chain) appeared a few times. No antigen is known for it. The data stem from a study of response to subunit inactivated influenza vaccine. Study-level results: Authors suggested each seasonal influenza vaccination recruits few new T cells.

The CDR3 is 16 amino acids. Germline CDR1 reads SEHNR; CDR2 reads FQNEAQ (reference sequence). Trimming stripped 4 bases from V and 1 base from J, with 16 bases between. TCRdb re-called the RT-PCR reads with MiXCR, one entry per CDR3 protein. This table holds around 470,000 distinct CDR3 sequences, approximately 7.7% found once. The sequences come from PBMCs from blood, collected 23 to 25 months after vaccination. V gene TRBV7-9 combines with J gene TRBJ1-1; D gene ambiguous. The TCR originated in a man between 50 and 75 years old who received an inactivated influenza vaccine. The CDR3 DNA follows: TGTGCCAGCAGCTCGCTGGGTGTGGGAGGGAACACTGAAGCTTTCTTT. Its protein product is CASSSLGVGGNTEAFF.